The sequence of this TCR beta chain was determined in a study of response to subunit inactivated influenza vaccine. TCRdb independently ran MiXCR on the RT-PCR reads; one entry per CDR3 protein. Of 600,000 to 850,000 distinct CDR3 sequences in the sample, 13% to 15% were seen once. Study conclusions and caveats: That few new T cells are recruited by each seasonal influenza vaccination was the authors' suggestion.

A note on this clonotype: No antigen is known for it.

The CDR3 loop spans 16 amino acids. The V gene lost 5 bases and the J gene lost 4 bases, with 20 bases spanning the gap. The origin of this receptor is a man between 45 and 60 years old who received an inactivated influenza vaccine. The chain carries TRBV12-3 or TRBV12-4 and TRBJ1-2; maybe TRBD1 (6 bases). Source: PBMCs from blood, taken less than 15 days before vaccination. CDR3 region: CASSLNGGAQGYGYTF. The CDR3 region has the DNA TGTGCCAGCAGTCTCAATGGGGGGGCGCAAGGCTATGGCTACACCTTC.